The 25 T cell receptor beta chains presented below share a single source sample, sequenced in a study of blood T cell repertoires in COVID-19. Clones were sequenced by immunoSEQ multiplex PCR, and TCRdb holds only the in-frame ones, with some missing. Among about 140,000 clones, 86% were seen once, and the ten largest hold 8.2%. Sequencing was done on a sample of peripheral blood. The receptors come from a woman aged 55-70 years with acute or convalescent COVID-19.

This clone was counted a few times. Its ends do not fully match the called genes, so a read error is possible. V usage is TRBV28 and J usage is TRBJ1-1; 9 bases agree with TRBD1. The CDR3 is made up of 11 amino acids. Per the germline V gene, CDR1 is MDHEN and CDR2 is SYDVKM. The CDR3 DNA is TGTGCCAGCAGTTTAGGACAGGGGCGTATCTTT. Translated, it gives CASSLGQGRIF.

The J gene is TRBJ1-3, the V gene TRBV5-1, with a weak D call TRBD1 (5 bases). CDR1 and CDR2 (germline): SGHRS, YFSETQ. Deletions cut 4 bases from V and 0 bases from J, with 14 bases between. The CDR3 loop spans 16 amino acids. CDR3 region: CASSASTGFSGNTIYF. The CDR3 nucleotides are TGCGCCAGCAGCGCATCTACAGGATTCTCTGGAAACACCATATATTTT.

This chain links TRBV30 with TRBJ1-6; 7 bases line up with TRBD1. In germline, CDR1 is GTSNPN, CDR2 SVGIG (reference sequence). CDR3 size: 12 residues. V lost 5 bases and J lost 7; bases outside the gene matches: 2. The CDR3 protein is CAWGQANSPLHF. The CDR3 bases are TGTGCCTGGGGACAGGCCAATTCACCCCTCCACTTT.

The chain carries TRBV19 and TRBJ1-2; 7 nucleotides agree with TRBD1. This CDR3 contains 15 residues. CDR1 is LNHDA and CDR2 is SQIVND in the germline V gene (reference sequence). The V gene end was trimmed by 5 bases and the J gene end by 4 bases; junction bases not matched to a gene: 10. CDR3 sequence reads: CASSLLGDSFYGYTF. CDR3 coding DNA: TGTGCCAGTAGTCTCCTGGGGGACAGTTTCTATGGCTACACCTTC. The whole variable domain, filled in from reference TRBV19 and TRBJ1-2, reads DGGITQSPKYLFRKEGQNVTLSCEQNLNHDAMYWYRQDPGQGLRLIYYSQIVNDFQKGDIAEGYSVSREKKESFPLTVTSAQKNPTAFYLCASSLLGDSFYGYTFGSGTRLTVV.

This clone occurred once. V and J are TRBV3-1 (or the pseudogene TRBV3-2) and TRBJ2-2; maybe TRBD2 (5 bases). This CDR3 contains 14 residues. V dropped 3 bases and J dropped 5 bases, with 10 bases sitting between them. Germline values: CDR1 LGHDT, CDR2 YNNKEL (reference sequence). The CDR3 coding sequence is TGTGCCAGCAGCCATGCAGCGGAAACCGGGGAGCTGTTTTTT. It encodes CASSHAAETGELFF.

This chain links TRBV5-1 with TRBJ2-1, with TRBD2 as a possible D gene (5 bases). This CDR3 spans 13 amino acids. V shed 5 bases and J shed 7 bases, with 13 bases lying between them. Germline V CDR1 and CDR2: SGHRS, YFSETQ. The DNA for the CDR3 is TGCGCCAGCAGTGGGAGTTCTGGGAATGAGCAGTTCTTC. It is translated as CASSGSSGNEQFF.

The chain links TRBV7-9 to TRBJ1-4; TRBD1 matches at 8 bases. J lost 6 bases, V lost 3 bases, and 6 bases had no gene match. Germline-derived CDR1 and CDR2 are SEHNR and FQNEAQ (reference sequence). The CDR3 sequence is 15 residues long. The CDR3 DNA follows: TGTGCCAGCAGCTTCGTGACAGGGGAGGATGAAAAACTGTTTTTT. Amino acids: CASSFVTGEDEKLFF.

The chain couples TRBV5-1 to TRBJ2-5; 13 bases fit TRBD2. The trim removed 1 base at V and 3 bases at J, leaving 3 bases unmatched. This CDR3 comprises 16 residues. Germline CDR1 SGHRS, CDR2 YFSETQ. CDR3 residues: CASSLQLAGGKETQYF. CDR3 coding DNA: TGCGCCAGCAGCTTGCAACTAGCGGGGGGGAAAGAGACCCAGTACTTC.

The chain employs TRBV6-5 and TRBJ1-3; D gene ambiguous. Deletions cut 6 bases from V and 2 bases from J, with 14 bases between. Germline assignment: CDR1 MNHEY and CDR2 SVGAGI. The CDR3 runs 15 residues. The chain's CDR3 is CASRAWSSAGNTIYF. CDR3 bases: TGTGCCAGCAGGGCGTGGAGTTCCGCTGGAAACACCATATATTTT.

J is TRBJ2-3 and V is TRBV19, with unresolved D. V was clipped by 6 bases and J by 5 bases, with 9 bases between them. Germline lookup yields CDR1 LNHDA and CDR2 SQIVND (reference sequence). The CDR3 is 12 residues long. The CDR3 bases are TGTGCCAGTAGCCCGTCCGGAGATACGCAGTATTTT. This gives the protein CASSPSGDTQYF. Together with reference TRBV19 and TRBJ2-3, the CDR3 gives the full variable domain: DGGITQSPKYLFRKEGQNVTLSCEQNLNHDAMYWYRQDPGQGLRLIYYSQIVNDFQKGDIAEGYSVSREKKESFPLTVTSAQKNPTAFYLCASSPSGDTQYFGPGTRLTVL.

For this clone: Germline and junction disagree at one end, which may indicate a read error. The V call is TRBV7-7, the J call TRBJ2-7, with D unresolved. The germline gives CDR1 SSHAT, CDR2 FNYEAQ (reference sequence). The CDR3 runs 13 residues. This CDR3 reads CASSLFKSYEQYF. CDR3 in DNA: TGTGCTAGCAGCTTATTCAAATCCTACGAGCAGTACTTC.

This clone occurred once. This sequence joins TRBV10-2 and TRBJ2-7; 11 nucleotides agree with TRBD2. J lost 4 bases, V lost 4 bases, and 6 bases had no gene match. The CDR3 consists of 15 residues. Germline CDR1 is WSHSY and CDR2 is SAAADI. The CDR3 is CASSGMTSGEYEQYF. The CDR3 nucleotides are TGCGCCAGCAGTGGGATGACTAGCGGGGAATACGAGCAGTACTTC.

The CDR3 bases are TGTGCCAGCAGCTACCATGACAGGACAGGGGCGAGGGAAAAACTGTTTTTT. Translation: CASSYHDRTGAREKLFF. V and J are TRBV7-8 and TRBJ1-4, with TRBD1 identical over 9 bases. The CDR3 sequence is 17 residues long. V was pared by 4 bases and J by 8 bases, with 14 bases of the junction left unmatched. Germline V CDR1 and CDR2: SGHVS, FQNEAQ.

In its sample, this clone was seen a few times. The chain couples TRBV6-2 or TRBV6-3 to TRBJ2-7, with 8 bases aligning to TRBD1. V was pared by 2 bases and J by 3 bases, with 3 bases of the junction left unmatched. The CDR3 totals 14 residues. From germline, CDR1 is MNHEY and CDR2 SVGEGT. In DNA form, the CDR3 reads TGTGCCAGCAGTTACCCAGGGGGCGGCTACGAGCAGTACTTC. This sequence encodes CASSYPGGGYEQYF.

The J gene is TRBJ2-3, the V gene TRBV20-1; 11 bases agree with TRBD2. The CDR3 length is 16 residues. Per the germline V gene, CDR1 is DFQATT and CDR2 is SNEGSKA (reference sequence). With V trimmed by 3 bases and J by 0 bases, 5 bases remained unmatched. The CDR3: CSASYTSGGSTDTQYF. The CDR3 nucleotides read TGCAGTGCTAGTTATACTAGCGGGGGAAGCACAGATACGCAGTATTTT.

The rearrangement joins TRBV11-3 to TRBJ1-1; 9 bases align to TRBD1. Germline-derived CDR1 and CDR2 are SGHNT and YENEEA. V lost 8 bases, J lost 8 bases, and 12 bases stayed unmatched. This CDR3 has 14 amino acids. The CDR3 nucleotides read TGTGCCAGCCGGGACAGGGAAGCCCCCCAGGAAGCTTTCTTT. This encodes CASRDREAPQEAFF.

The V call is TRBV2, the J call TRBJ1-5; 10 nucleotides agree with TRBD1. Germline trimming cut 6 bases from V and 5 bases from J; bases unmatched to any gene: 10. The CDR3 runs to 16 residues. Germline V gene sequence: CDR1 SNHLY, CDR2 FYNNEI. CDR3 in DNA: TGTGCCAGCAGCCGCGGGGACAGGGGAGGATATCAGCCCCAGCATTTT. It translates to CASSRGDRGGYQPQHF.

This clone has just one count. The chain carries TRBV18 and TRBJ1-1; the D is unclear. The germline V gene encodes CDR1 KGHSH and CDR2 LQKENI. V lost 3 bases and J 1 base, leaving 18 bases between the germline ends. This CDR3 comprises 17 residues. CDR3 in amino acids: CASSPYGQAHRNTEAFF. CDR3 in DNA: TGTGCCAGCTCACCTTATGGGCAGGCCCATAGGAACACTGAAGCTTTCTTT.

The chain joins TRBV20-1 to TRBJ2-3; 9 nucleotides agree with TRBD2. CDR1 DFQATT and CDR2 SNEGSKA come from the germline V gene (reference sequence). Trimming removed 3 bases from V and 0 bases from J; junction bases left unmatched: 4. The CDR3 runs 15 residues. CDR3 in amino acids: CSASSAGGSTDTQYF. CDR3 in DNA: TGCAGTGCTAGTAGTGCGGGGGGGAGCACAGATACGCAGTATTTT.

The chain has TRBV19 and TRBJ1-1; maybe TRBD1 (5 bases). Deletions cut 5 bases from V and 0 bases from J, with 16 bases between. Per germline, CDR1 LNHDA and CDR2 SQIVND (reference sequence). The CDR3 loop spans 16 amino acids. For the CDR3, the DNA is TGTGCCAGTAGTCTCCGCGGGGGAGGAATGAACACTGAAGCTTTCTTT. Protein sequence: CASSLRGGGMNTEAFF.

The chain joins TRBV6-5 to TRBJ2-1, with a tentative D call TRBD2 (6 bases). CDR1 and CDR2 from the germline V gene are MNHEY and SVGAGI. Trimming pared 8 bases from V and 8 bases from J, leaving 7 bases between. The length of the CDR3 is 10 residues. The CDR3 here is CASWRDEQFF. As DNA, the CDR3 is TGTGCCAGCTGGAGGGATGAGCAGTTCTTC.

This sequence joins TRBV29-1 and TRBJ2-5, with D possibly matching TRBD2 (6 bases). The germline V gene encodes CDR1 SQVTM and CDR2 ANQGSEA. The CDR3 totals 12 residues. The V end lost 7 bases, the J end lost 5 bases, and 14 bases lay between the germline ends. The chain's CDR3 is CSGGWAGETQYF. The CDR3 nucleotides are TGCAGCGGCGGTTGGGCGGGGGAGACCCAGTACTTC.

The chain has TRBV6-5 and TRBJ1-5; D possibly corresponds to TRBD1 (6 bases). From germline, CDR1 is MNHEY and CDR2 SVGAGI. The CDR3 runs 13 residues. Trimming removed 7 bases from V and 4 bases from J, with 11 bases in between. The CDR3 is CASTRGANQPQHF. CDR3 coding DNA: TGTGCCAGCACCCGGGGGGCAAATCAGCCCCAGCATTTT.

The J gene is TRBJ1-2, the V gene TRBV6-2 or TRBV6-3; TRBD1 aligns across 10 bases. CDR3 length equals 17 residues. Trimming at V came to 5 bases and at J to 6 bases, leaving 15 bases not matched to a gene. Per the germline V gene, CDR1 is MNHEY and CDR2 is SVGEGT. The CDR3 loop is CASSRSSRGQGTHGYTF. CDR3 sequence (DNA): TGTGCCAGCAGTAGGTCGTCGAGGGGACAGGGGACCCATGGCTACACCTTC.

The sample holds one count of this clone. The V gene is TRBV5-1, the J gene TRBJ1-4; TRBD1 is a possible D gene (6 bases). Between the trimmed V and J ends, which lost 0 bases and 0 bases, there was a span of 15 bases. CDR3 length: 18 amino acids. CDR1 is SGHRS and CDR2 is YFSETQ in the germline V gene. The CDR3 reads CASSLGTALGATNEKLFF. The CDR3 DNA sequence: TGCGCCAGCAGCTTGGGGACAGCCCTCGGTGCAACTAATGAAAAACTGTTTTTT.